The rows below give T cell receptor beta chains drawn from one sample of a study of cytomegalovirus exposure and HLA in healthy donors. This table comes from immunoSEQ multiplex PCR, and its TCRdb copy is limited to in-frame clones, with some not included. The sample contains around 150,000 clones, about two thirds of which appear only once. The sample consisted of PBMCs. The origin of the receptors is a man in his sixties in good health and CMV-seronegative. The CDR3 runs from the conserved cysteine through the conserved F or W. The D gene is left open where the match is weak. Size is omitted from some rows. Given values are once, few, many or a class for expanded clones.

length	V	size	J	D	CDR3	DNA
15	TRBV7-2	-	TRBJ2-7	TRBD1	CASSLGGTGSNEQYF	TGTGCCAGCAGCTTAGGCGGGACAGGGTCTAACGAGCAGTACTTC
14	TRBV5-1	few	TRBJ2-7	TRBD2	CASSSRLAGGEQYF	TGCGCCAGCAGCTCCCGACTAGCGGGAGGCGAGCAGTACTTC
13	TRBV27	-	TRBJ2-4	-	CASSWDSKNIQYF	TGTGCCAGCAGTTGGGACTCCAAAAACATTCAGTACTTC
15	TRBV27	-	TRBJ1-1	-	CASSASKIRGTEAFF	TGTGCCAGCAGTGCTTCGAAAATCCGGGGAACTGAAGCTTTCTTT
12	TRBV11-2	-	TRBJ2-5	-	CASSQRAETQYF	TGTGCCAGCAGCCAGCGAGCAGAGACCCAGTACTTC
20	TRBV9	few	TRBJ2-2	TRBD2	CASSVDLPSSGRYITGELFF	TGTGCCAGCAGCGTAGATTTACCGTCTAGCGGGAGGTATATTACCGGGGAGCTGTTTTTT
14	TRBV11-2	-	TRBJ1-4	TRBD1	CASSLYRGDEKLFF	TGTGCCAGCAGCCTTTACAGGGGGGATGAAAAACTGTTTTTT
14	TRBV27	-	TRBJ2-6	-	CASSFSSGANVLTF	TGTGCCAGCAGTTTCAGCTCTGGGGCCAACGTCCTGACTTTC
11	TRBV29-1	-	TRBJ2-1	-	CSVGSTGEQFF	TGCAGCGTTGGTAGTACTGGTGAGCAGTTCTTC
15	TRBV19	-	TRBJ2-1	TRBD2	CASSIDGPSGNEQFF	TGTGCCAGTAGTATAGATGGGCCTAGCGGGAATGAGCAGTTCTTC
13	TRBV6-5	-	TRBJ1-1	-	CASSYSRNTEAFF	TGTGCCAGCAGTTACAGCCGTAACACTGAAGCTTTCTTT
12	TRBV29-1	-	TRBJ2-1	-	CSVEDGTTEQFF	TGCAGCGTTGAGGACGGGACAACTGAGCAGTTCTTC
16	TRBV9	-	TRBJ2-2	TRBD2	CASSVNPAGFGGELFF	TGTGCCAGCAGCGTCAACCCAGCGGGATTCGGCGGGGAGCTGTTTTTT
15	TRBV9	-	TRBJ2-3	TRBD1	CASSFGTGIPDTQYF	TGTGCCAGCAGTTTCGGGACAGGGATTCCAGATACGCAGTATTTT
16	TRBV28	-	TRBJ2-2	-	CASSPGISQNTGELFF	TGTGCCAGCAGTCCAGGGATTAGCCAGAACACCGGGGAGCTGTTTTTT
16	TRBV27	-	TRBJ1-1	TRBD1	CASTDRGRIMSTEAFF	TGTGCCAGCACCGACAGGGGGCGCATTATGAGCACTGAAGCTTTCTTT
16	TRBV9	few	TRBJ2-3	-	CASSVGAGLSTDTQYF	TGTGCCAGCAGCGTAGGGGCGGGTCTGAGCACAGATACGCAGTATTTT
18	TRBV19	-	TRBJ2-3	TRBD2	CASSIWGRLAGLPDTQYF	TGTGCCAGTAGTATATGGGGCCGATTAGCGGGTCTTCCAGATACGCAGTATTTT
14	TRBV4-1	-	TRBJ1-1	-	CASSQDPNPIGAFF	TGCGCCAGCAGCCAAGACCCCAACCCAATCGGAGCTTTCTTT
13	TRBV29-1	-	TRBJ1-2	TRBD1	CSVEDRGLYGYTF	TGCAGCGTTGAGGACAGGGGACTCTATGGCTACACCTTC
16	TRBV4-3	-	TRBJ2-5	TRBD1	CASSQEGTGVRETQYF	TGCGCCAGCAGCCAAGAAGGGACAGGGGTCCGAGAGACCCAGTACTTC
14	TRBV5-6	-	TRBJ2-3	-	CASTPDSNTDTQYF	TGTGCCAGCACCCCGGACAGTAACACAGATACGCAGTATTTT
15	TRBV30	-	TRBJ2-5	TRBD1	CAWSVRQGDAETQYF	TGTGCCTGGAGTGTCAGACAGGGGGACGCGGAGACCCAGTACTTC
14	TRBV5-6	-	TRBJ2-2	TRBD1	CASRQQGRTGELFF	TGTGCCAGCAGACAACAGGGGAGAACCGGGGAGCTGTTTTTT
12	TRBV10-2	-	TRBJ1-5	-	CASSGGEQPQHF	TGCGCCAGCAGTGGGGGGGAACAGCCCCAGCATTTT
17	TRBV5-4	-	TRBJ2-1	-	CASSLAIGAVPYNEQFF	TGTGCCAGCAGCTTGGCAATTGGGGCAGTACCCTACAATGAGCAGTTCTTC
15	TRBV2	-	TRBJ1-1	TRBD1	CASSTTGTGNTEAFF	TGTGCCAGCAGTACTACCGGGACAGGGAACACTGAAGCTTTCTTT
15	TRBV14	-	TRBJ1-1	-	CASSQVTGMHTEAFF	TGTGCCAGCAGCCAAGTCACAGGGATGCACACTGAAGCTTTCTTT
17	TRBV5-6	-	TRBJ1-5	TRBD1	CASSGQGAAVRGQPQHF	TGTGCCAGCAGCGGACAGGGGGCGGCTGTGAGAGGTCAGCCCCAGCATTTT
15	TRBV28	-	TRBJ1-1	TRBD1	CASSFPGQGNTEAFF	TGTGCCAGCAGTTTTCCCGGACAGGGGAACACTGAAGCTTTCTTT
12	TRBV27	-	TRBJ1-5	-	CASSFVNQPQHF	TGTGCCAGCAGTTTCGTCAATCAGCCCCAGCATTTT
14	TRBV27	-	TRBJ1-1	TRBD1	CASRWNRGNTEAFF	TGTGCCAGCAGATGGAACAGGGGGAACACTGAAGCTTTCTTT
16	TRBV30	-	TRBJ2-7	TRBD2	CAWSSGTSGRLGEQYF	TGTGCCTGGAGTTCCGGGACTAGCGGGAGGTTGGGCGAGCAGTACTTC
12	TRBV29-1	few	TRBJ1-2	-	CSVEEADYGYTF	TGCAGCGTTGAAGAGGCAGATTATGGCTACACCTTC
11	TRBV30	-	TRBJ2-7	-	CAWLTGEEQYF	TGTGCCTGGTTGACAGGTGAAGAGCAGTACTTC
12	TRBV6-1	few	TRBJ1-2	-	CASSEEEASVTF	TGTGCCAGCAGTGAAGAGGAGGCCTCCGTAACCTTC
15	TRBV5-1	few	TRBJ2-5	-	CASGPEGQGQETQYF	TGCGCCAGCGGGCCGGAGGGGCAGGGCCAGGAGACCCAGTACTTC
15	TRBV6-1	-	TRBJ2-6	-	CASSELPSGANVLTF	TGTGCCAGCAGTGAACTACCTTCTGGGGCCAACGTCCTGACTTTC
14	TRBV25-1	-	TRBJ1-1	-	CASSDGGVDTEAFF	TGTGCCAGCAGTGACGGGGGGGTGGACACTGAAGCTTTCTTT
16	TRBV5-8	-	TRBJ2-7	-	CASSLETGRSAYEQYF	TGTGCCAGCAGCTTAGAAACGGGAAGATCAGCCTACGAGCAGTACTTC
14	TRBV5-1	-	TRBJ2-7	TRBD2	CASSQGLAVYEQYF	TGCGCCAGCAGCCAGGGACTAGCGGTGTACGAGCAGTACTTC
13	TRBV29-1	-	TRBJ2-1	TRBD2	CSPVGTSGSVQFF	TGCAGCCCTGTCGGGACTAGCGGGAGTGTGCAGTTCTTC